These 16 T cell receptor beta chains share one sample of origin, sequenced in a study of cytomegalovirus exposure and HLA in healthy donors. The protocol was immunoSEQ multiplex PCR, while the TCRdb copy is restricted to in-frame clones and leaves out a portion. The data contain some 140,000 clones, approximately 87% of them singletons. Sequenced input: PBMCs. The receptor set was obtained from a man aged 18 to 29 in good health and CMV-seronegative.

The chain combines TRBV10-2 with TRBJ2-5; 10 positions agree with TRBD2. CDR3 length: 15 residues. From germline, CDR1 is WSHSY and CDR2 SAAADI. Unmatched junction bases numbered 4, after V lost 6 bases and J lost 0 bases. CDR3 bases: TGCGCCAGCAGGGGGACTAGCGAGTACCAAGAGACCCAGTACTTC. Its translation is CASRGTSEYQETQYF.

The chain combines TRBV27 with TRBJ2-1, with a possible D match to TRBD1 (6 bases). V lost 5 bases and J 8 bases, leaving 16 bases between the germline ends. The CDR3 is made up of 14 amino acids. Germline V gene data show CDR1 as MNHEY and CDR2 as SMNVEV (reference sequence). The DNA of the CDR3 is TGTGCCAGCAGTCTCCTGTTACAGGGCGATGAGCAGTTCTTC. This gives the protein CASSLLLQGDEQFF.

J is TRBJ2-2 and V is TRBV27; 9 bases map to TRBD2. The J segment lost 6 bases and the V segment lost 2 bases, leaving 7 bases of the junction unmatched. Germline loops: CDR1 MNHEY, CDR2 SMNVEV (reference sequence). The CDR3 has 16 amino acids. The CDR3 region is CASSLGRGRAPGELFF. DNA of the CDR3: TGTGCCAGCAGTTTAGGTCGCGGGAGGGCCCCCGGGGAGCTGTTTTTT.

The rearrangement uses TRBV4-1 and TRBJ1-1; D not certain. The CDR3 covers 14 residues. Trimming shortened V by 1 base and J by 9 bases, and 15 bases separated the two germline ends. Germline lookup yields CDR1 MGHRA and CDR2 YSYEKL. The CDR3 here is CASSQVGVPTKAFF. The CDR3 nucleotides are TGCGCCAGCAGCCAAGTCGGGGTCCCTACGAAAGCTTTCTTT.

The chain is built from TRBV5-1 and TRBJ1-1; weak D call: TRBD1 (5 bases). CDR3 size: 12 residues. The germline V and J ends were trimmed by 7 bases and 3 bases, with 10 bases remaining between them. The germline CDR1 and CDR2 sequences are SGHRS and YFSETQ. CDR3: CASGPGDTEAFF. In DNA form, the CDR3 reads TGCGCCAGCGGCCCGGGGGACACTGAAGCTTTCTTT.

The chain recombines TRBV27 with TRBJ2-7, with TRBD1 identical over 9 bases. Germline values: CDR1 MNHEY, CDR2 SMNVEV (reference sequence). The CDR3 extends over 14 amino acids. Trimming cost V 3 bases and J 3 bases; bases outside gene matches: 3. The DNA for the CDR3 is TGTGCCAGCAGTTTCGGGACAGGGAGCTACGAGCAGTACTTC. Translating gives CASSFGTGSYEQYF.

The rearrangement links TRBV6-5 to TRBJ1-2, with 9 nucleotides matching TRBD1. Germline V lookup: CDR1 MNHEY, CDR2 SVGAGI. CDR3 length: 13 residues. Trimming removed 6 bases from V and 7 bases from J; junction bases left unmatched: 6. As DNA, the CDR3 is TGTGCCAGCAGCTACCGACAGGGGGGTGGCTACACCTTC. Translation: CASSYRQGGGYTF.

CDR3 amino acids: CASSLVASGRYEQYF. Written as DNA, the CDR3 is TGTGCCAGCAGCTTAGTGGCTAGCGGTCGCTACGAGCAGTACTTC. The chain couples TRBV7-9 to TRBJ2-7, with 7 bases fitting TRBD2. The V and J ends lost 1 base and 3 bases, in that order; junction bases with no gene match: 6. There are 15 residues in the CDR3. The germline V gene encodes CDR1 SEHNR and CDR2 FQNEAQ (reference sequence).

The chain is built from TRBV6-1 and TRBJ1-3; a weak D match, TRBD1 (5 bases). Germline CDR1 reads MNHNS; CDR2 reads SASEGT. The CDR3 runs to 15 residues. V was clipped by 6 bases and J by 0 bases, with 12 bases between them. The CDR3 nucleotides read TGTGCCAGCAGGCCACAGGCCACCTCTGGAAACACCATATATTTT. Protein sequence: CASRPQATSGNTIYF.

CDR3 nucleotide sequence: TGCGCCAGCAGCCCAACACTAGCGGGGGTAGGAGATACGCAGTATTTT. Protein sequence: CASSPTLAGVGDTQYF. J is TRBJ2-3 and V is TRBV5-1; 11 bases agree with TRBD2. In germline, CDR1 is SGHRS, CDR2 YFSETQ. The V gene end was trimmed by 4 bases and the J gene end by 5 bases; junction bases not matched to a gene: 9. The CDR3 spans 16 residues.

The chain recombines TRBV27 with TRBJ2-7, with 8 bases identical to TRBD1. This CDR3 region has 15 residues. The germline CDR1 and CDR2 sequences are MNHEY and SMNVEV (reference sequence). With V trimmed by 8 bases and J by 3 bases, 12 bases remained unmatched. The CDR3 DNA follows: TGTGCCAGCGCCCTGGTCGGGACAGGCCTCTACGAGCAGTACTTC. Its translation: CASALVGTGLYEQYF.

The rearrangement joins TRBV18 to TRBJ2-2; a possible D gene is TRBD1 (6 bases). Germline-derived CDR1 and CDR2 are KGHSH and LQKENI. Trimming shortened V by 8 bases and J by 4 bases, and 14 bases separated the two germline ends. The CDR3 is 14 amino acids. The CDR3 sequence: CASRGDTSTGELFF. CDR3 sequence (DNA): TGTGCCAGCCGAGGGGACACCTCCACCGGGGAGCTGTTTTTT.

CDR3 bases: TGTGCCAGCAGTTATTTACAGGGGGTTTACACTGAAGCTTTCTTT. It is translated as CASSYLQGVYTEAFF. The J gene is TRBJ1-1, the V gene TRBV7-9, with 8 positions matching TRBD1. Germline lookup yields CDR1 SEHNR and CDR2 FQNEAQ (reference sequence). The CDR3 runs to 15 residues. V was clipped by 6 bases and J by 3 bases; unmatched bases: 9. Drawing the rest from reference TRBV7-9 and TRBJ1-1, the complete variable domain is DTGVSQNPRHKITKRGQNVTFRCDPISEHNRLYWYRQTLGQGPEFLTYFQNEAQLEKSRLLSDRFSAERPKGSFSTLEIQRTEQGDSAMYLCASSYLQGVYTEAFFGQGTRLTVV.

This chain connects TRBV5-8 to TRBJ1-2; D might be TRBD1 (5 bases). This CDR3 contains 12 residues. V lost 4 bases and J 3 bases, leaving 7 bases between the germline ends. Germline CDR1 is SGHTS and CDR2 is YDEGEE. The CDR3 DNA is TGTGCCAGCAGCGACAGAGACTATGGCTACACCTTC. It specifies CASSDRDYGYTF.

This rearrangement joins TRBV28 to TRBJ2-5; the match to TRBD2 covers 10 bases. The CDR3 runs 16 residues. The junction had 6 bases not matched to a gene; V was cut back by 4 bases and J by 1 base. CDR1 and CDR2 (germline): MDHEN, SYDVKM. CDR3 sequence (DNA): TGTGCCAGCAGTTCCCTAGCGGGAGTCGGCCAAGAGACCCAGTACTTC. This codes for CASSSLAGVGQETQYF.

This clone was detected a few times. The rearrangement links TRBV6-6 to TRBJ2-7; 7 bases match TRBD1. The junction had 4 bases not matched to a gene; V was cut back by 6 bases and J by 2 bases. Per the germline V gene, CDR1 is MNHNY and CDR2 is SVGAGI (reference sequence). The length of the CDR3 is 13 residues. This CDR3 reads CASRGQPTYEQYF. Here the CDR3 DNA reads TGTGCCAGCAGGGGACAGCCCACCTACGAGCAGTACTTC.